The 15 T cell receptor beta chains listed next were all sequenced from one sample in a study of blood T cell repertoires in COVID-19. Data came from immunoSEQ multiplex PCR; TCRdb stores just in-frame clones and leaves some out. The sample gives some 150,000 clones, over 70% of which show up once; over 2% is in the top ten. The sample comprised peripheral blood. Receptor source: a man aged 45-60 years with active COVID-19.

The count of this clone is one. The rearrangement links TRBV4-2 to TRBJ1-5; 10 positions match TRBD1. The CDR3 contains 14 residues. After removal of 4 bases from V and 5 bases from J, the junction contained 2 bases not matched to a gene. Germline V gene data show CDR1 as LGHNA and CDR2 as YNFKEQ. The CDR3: CASSPGQGDQPQHF. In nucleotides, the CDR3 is TGTGCCAGCAGCCCTGGACAGGGGGATCAGCCCCAGCATTTT.

CDR3: CASSRDRDYGYTF. The CDR3 DNA is TGTGCCAGCAGCCGGGACAGGGACTATGGCTACACCTTC. The V and J genes are TRBV12-3 or TRBV12-4 and TRBJ1-2, with 9 bases lining up with TRBD1. The J segment lost 3 bases and the V segment lost 6 bases, leaving 2 bases of the junction unmatched. CDR3 length: 13 amino acids.

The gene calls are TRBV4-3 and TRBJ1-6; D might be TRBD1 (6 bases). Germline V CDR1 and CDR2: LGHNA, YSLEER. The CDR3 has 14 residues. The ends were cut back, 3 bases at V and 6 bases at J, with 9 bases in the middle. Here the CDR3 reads CASSQGDINSPLHF. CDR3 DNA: TGCGCCAGCAGCCAGGGGGACATTAATTCACCCCTCCACTTT.

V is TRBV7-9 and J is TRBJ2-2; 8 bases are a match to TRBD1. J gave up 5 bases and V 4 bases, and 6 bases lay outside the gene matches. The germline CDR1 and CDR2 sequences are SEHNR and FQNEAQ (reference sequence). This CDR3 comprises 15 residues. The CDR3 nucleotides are TGTGCCAGCAGCTATACAGGGGGTAGTACCGGGGAGCTGTTTTTT. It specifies CASSYTGGSTGELFF.

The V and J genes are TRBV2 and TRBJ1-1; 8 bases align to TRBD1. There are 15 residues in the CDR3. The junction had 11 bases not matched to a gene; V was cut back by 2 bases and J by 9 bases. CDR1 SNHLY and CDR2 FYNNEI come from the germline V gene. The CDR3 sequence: CASSENRGRELKAFF. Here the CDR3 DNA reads TGTGCCAGCAGTGAAAACAGGGGGAGGGAACTGAAAGCTTTCTTT.

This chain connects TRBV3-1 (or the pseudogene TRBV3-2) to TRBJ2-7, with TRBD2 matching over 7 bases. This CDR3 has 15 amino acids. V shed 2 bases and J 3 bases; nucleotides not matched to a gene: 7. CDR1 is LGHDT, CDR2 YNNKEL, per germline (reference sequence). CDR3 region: CASSQLAWGGYEQYF. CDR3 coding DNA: TGTGCCAGCAGCCAATTGGCCTGGGGGGGCTACGAGCAGTACTTC.

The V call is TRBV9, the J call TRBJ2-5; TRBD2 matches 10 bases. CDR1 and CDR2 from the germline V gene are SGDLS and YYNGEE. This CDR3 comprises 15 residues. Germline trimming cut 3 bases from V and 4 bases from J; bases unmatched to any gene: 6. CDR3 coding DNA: TGTGCCAGCAGCGAGACAGCGGGGGGGCGAGAGACCCAGTACTTC. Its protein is CASSETAGGRETQYF.

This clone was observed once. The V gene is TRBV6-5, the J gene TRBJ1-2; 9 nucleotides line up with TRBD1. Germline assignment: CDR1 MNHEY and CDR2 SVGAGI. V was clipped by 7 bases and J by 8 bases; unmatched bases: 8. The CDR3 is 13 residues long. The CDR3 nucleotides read TGTGCCAGCAACCCACTGACAGGGGGAGGCTACACCTTC. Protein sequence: CASNPLTGGGYTF.

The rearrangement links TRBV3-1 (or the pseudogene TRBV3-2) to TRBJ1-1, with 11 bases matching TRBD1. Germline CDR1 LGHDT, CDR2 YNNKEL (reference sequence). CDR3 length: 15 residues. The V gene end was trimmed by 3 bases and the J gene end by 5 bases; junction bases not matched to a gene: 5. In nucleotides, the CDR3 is TGTGCCAGCAGCCAGCCGGGACAGGGGGTTACTGAAGCTTTCTTT. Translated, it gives CASSQPGQGVTEAFF.

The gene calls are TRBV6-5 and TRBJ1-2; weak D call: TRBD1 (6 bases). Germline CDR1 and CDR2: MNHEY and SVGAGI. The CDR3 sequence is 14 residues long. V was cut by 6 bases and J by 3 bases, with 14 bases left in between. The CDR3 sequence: CASSRTGGDYGYTF. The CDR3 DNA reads TGTGCCAGCAGCCGGACGGGGGGCGACTATGGCTACACCTTC.

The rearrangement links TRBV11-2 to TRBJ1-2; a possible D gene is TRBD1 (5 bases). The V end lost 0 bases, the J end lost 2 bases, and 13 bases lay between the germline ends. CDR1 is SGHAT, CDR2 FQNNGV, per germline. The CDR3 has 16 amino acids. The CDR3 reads CASSLDYGGGNYGYTF. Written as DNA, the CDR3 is TGTGCCAGCAGCTTAGATTACGGGGGAGGAAACTATGGCTACACCTTC.

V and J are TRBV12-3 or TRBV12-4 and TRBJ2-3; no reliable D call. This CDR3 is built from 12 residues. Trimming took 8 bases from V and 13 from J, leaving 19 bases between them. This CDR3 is CASSRAVIRKYF. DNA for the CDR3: TGTGCCAGCTCTCGAGCCGTAATACGCAAGTATTTT.

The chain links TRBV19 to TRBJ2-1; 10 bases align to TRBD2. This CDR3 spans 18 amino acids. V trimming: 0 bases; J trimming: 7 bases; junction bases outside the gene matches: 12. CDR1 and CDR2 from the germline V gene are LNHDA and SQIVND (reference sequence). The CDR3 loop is CASSIDPGLAARWNEQFF. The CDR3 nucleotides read TGTGCCAGTAGTATAGATCCTGGACTAGCGGCCCGGTGGAATGAGCAGTTCTTC.

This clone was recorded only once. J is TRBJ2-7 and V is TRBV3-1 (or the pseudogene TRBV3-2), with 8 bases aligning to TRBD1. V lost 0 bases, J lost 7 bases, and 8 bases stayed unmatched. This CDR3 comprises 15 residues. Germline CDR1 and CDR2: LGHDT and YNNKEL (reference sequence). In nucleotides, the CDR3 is TGTGCCAGCAGCCAAGACTGGGGGACAGGTGGGGAGCAGTACTTC. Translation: CASSQDWGTGGEQYF.

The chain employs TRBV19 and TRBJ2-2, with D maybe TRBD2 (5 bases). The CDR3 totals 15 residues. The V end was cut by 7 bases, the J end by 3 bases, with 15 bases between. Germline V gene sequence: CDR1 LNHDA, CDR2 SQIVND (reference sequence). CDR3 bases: TGTGCCAGTATGCAGCTGGTGGACTACACCGGGGAGCTGTTTTTT. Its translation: CASMQLVDYTGELFF.